Below, 32 T cell receptor beta chains from the same sample are listed, as sequenced in a study of T cells in Graves' hyperthyroidism and ophthalmopathy. Amplification yielded TCR beta CDR3 regions, with RNA transcripts as the source. The primer set for the first-round RT-PCR of the TCR CDR3 was HTBI. A single record per CDR3 protein comes from TCRdb applying MiXCR to the multiplex PCR reads. This sample yields 650,000 to 850,000 distinct CDR3 sequences, of which under 20% are seen a single time; roughly 17% belongs to the top ten. Sequencing was carried out using blood. The receptors derive from a woman aged 45-65 years with Graves' hyperthyroidism that later progressed to Graves' ophthalmopathy.

The sample holds many counts of this clonotype. V usage is TRBV11-2 and J usage is TRBJ1-2, with a tentative D call TRBD1 (5 bases). V dropped 5 bases and J dropped 4 bases, with 8 bases sitting between them. Germline CDR1 SGHAT, CDR2 FQNNGV. The CDR3 sequence is 12 residues long. CDR3 sequence: CASSRGVYGYTF. In DNA, the CDR3 is TGTGCCAGCAGCCGGGGGGTCTATGGCTACACCTTC.

This clonotype was recorded many times. V gene TRBV12-3 or TRBV12-4 combines with J gene TRBJ2-7; maybe TRBD2 (5 bases). This CDR3 is built from 14 residues. V was clipped by 9 bases and J by 3 bases, with 18 bases between them. CDR3 in amino acids: CARSGAGSVYEQYF. In nucleotides, the CDR3 is TGTGCCAGAAGCGGCGCCGGATCCGTCTACGAGCAGTACTTC.

This clonotype appeared a few times. This chain links TRBV6-2 or TRBV6-3 with TRBJ2-3, with D unclear. Trimming pared 0 bases from V and 4 bases from J, leaving 8 bases between. The CDR3 extends over 14 amino acids. CDR1 is MNHEY and CDR2 is SVGEGT in the germline V gene. The CDR3 loop is CASSYSRLPDTQYF. CDR3 coding DNA: TGTGCCAGCAGTTACTCGAGGCTTCCAGATACGCAGTATTTT.

This clonotype has only a few counts. The genes are TRBV7-9 and TRBJ1-1, with D unclear. The CDR3 has 12 residues. The V gene's germline CDR1 is SEHNR and CDR2 FQNEAQ (reference sequence). V was clipped by 8 bases and J by 0 bases, with 7 bases between them. The CDR3 sequence: CASVRVNTEAFF. The CDR3 nucleotides read TGTGCCAGCGTGCGGGTGAACACTGAAGCTTTCTTT.

This clonotype was counted ten times or more. CDR3 nucleotides: TGCAGTGCTAGACAGGGGGTCGGCTATGGCTACACCTTC. This codes for CSARQGVGYGYTF. The genes are TRBV20-1 and TRBJ1-2, with 7 bases that match TRBD1. Germline CDR1 and CDR2: DFQATT and SNEGSKA (reference sequence). After removal of 2 bases from V and 4 bases from J, the junction contained 4 bases not matched to a gene. The CDR3 runs 13 residues.

The sample holds a few counts of this clonotype. In nucleotides, the CDR3 is TGCAGTGCTAGAGAGGACAGAAAAAGCTCCTACAATGAGCAGTTCTTC. Its protein is CSAREDRKSSYNEQFF. This chain joins TRBV20-1 and TRBJ2-1; TRBD1 is a possible D gene (6 bases). Trimming removed 0 bases at V and 0 bases at J, with 12 bases between. CDR3 size: 16 residues. Looked up from germline, CDR1 is DFQATT and CDR2 is SNEGSKA (reference sequence).

The rearrangement links TRBV18 to TRBJ2-7, with TRBD1 matching 8 bases. V trimming: 6 bases; J trimming: 2 bases; junction bases outside the gene matches: 6. Germline CDR1 and CDR2: KGHSH and LQKENI. The CDR3 consists of 14 residues. The CDR3 reads CASSSRGLTYEQYF. The DNA of the CDR3 is TGTGCCAGCTCGTCCAGGGGGCTTACCTACGAGCAGTACTTC.

V usage is TRBV29-1 and J usage is TRBJ1-1; 9 bases align to TRBD1. CDR3 length: 16 amino acids. From germline, CDR1 is SQVTM and CDR2 ANQGSEA. V lost 4 bases and J lost 4; bases outside the gene matches: 13. The CDR3 region has the DNA TGCAGCGTTGTCGGGACAGGGAGCGGGTTAGTCACTGAAGCTTTCTTT. Translated, it gives CSVVGTGSGLVTEAFF.

The chain is built from TRBV4-1 and TRBJ2-3, with TRBD2 matching over 7 bases. The CDR3 runs 16 residues. With V trimmed by 4 bases and J by 0 bases, 7 bases remained unmatched. The germline gives CDR1 MGHRA, CDR2 YSYEKL. The CDR3 here is CASSLRASGSTDTQYF. The CDR3 DNA follows: TGCGCCAGCAGCCTCCGGGCTAGCGGCAGCACAGATACGCAGTATTTT.

This clonotype was counted ten times or more. The chain carries TRBV12-3 or TRBV12-4 and TRBJ2-7, with 7 bases identical to TRBD2. CDR3 size: 14 residues. Trimming at V came to 1 base and at J to 3 bases, leaving 3 bases not matched to a gene. CDR3 DNA sequence: TGTGCCAGCAGTTTAGGCGGGGGTTACTACGAGCAGTACTTC. This sequence encodes CASSLGGGYYEQYF.

The V call is TRBV29-1, the J call TRBJ2-2; no firm D call. The germline V gene encodes CDR1 SQVTM and CDR2 ANQGSEA. CDR3 length: 13 amino acids. Trimming left V 4 bases short and J 1 base short, with 7 bases between. DNA for the CDR3: TGCAGCGTTGTACGCGGGAACACCGGGGAGCTGTTTTTT. It is translated as CSVVRGNTGELFF.

This clonotype was seen repeatedly, ten times or more. V is TRBV28 and J is TRBJ1-5; 7 bases map to TRBD1. V lost 5 bases, J lost 6 bases, and 4 bases stayed unmatched. Germline values: CDR1 MDHEN, CDR2 SYDVKM. This CDR3 comprises 13 residues. CDR3 protein: CASSQTGAQPQHF. The CDR3 bases are TGTGCCAGCAGTCAAACAGGGGCTCAGCCCCAGCATTTT. The full variable domain, rest sourced from reference TRBV28 and TRBJ1-5, is DVKVTQSSRYLVKRTGEKVFLECVQDMDHENMFWYRQDPGLGLRLIYFSYDVKMKEKGDIPEGYSVSREKKERFSLILESASTNQTSMYLCASSQTGAQPQHFGDGTRLSIL.

This clonotype was picked up a small number of times. V is TRBV20-1 and J is TRBJ2-1, with a weak D call TRBD1 (6 bases). Trimming removed 1 base from V and 4 bases from J, with 11 bases in between. The length of the CDR3 is 14 residues. CDR1 DFQATT and CDR2 SNEGSKA come from the germline V gene (reference sequence). The CDR3 region is CSARGGTLYNEQFF. The CDR3 DNA is TGCAGTGCTAGAGGGGGGACATTATACAATGAGCAGTTCTTC.

This clonotype was seen repeatedly, ten times or more. The genes are TRBV3-1 and TRBJ2-7; D might be TRBD1 (5 bases). Germline loops: CDR1 LGHDT, CDR2 YNNKEL (reference sequence). The CDR3 consists of 13 residues. Deletions cut 7 bases from V and 1 base from J, with 11 bases between. Here the CDR3 DNA reads TGTGCCAGCAACCACAGGAATTCCTACGAGCAGTACTTC. It yields the protein CASNHRNSYEQYF.

The rearrangement uses TRBV18 and TRBJ1-6, with D hard to call. Germline loops: CDR1 KGHSH, CDR2 LQKENI. This CDR3 region has 15 residues. Trimming removed 3 bases from V and 0 bases from J, with 6 bases in between. The CDR3 spells CASSPEVSYNSPLHF. CDR3 coding DNA: TGTGCCAGCTCACCGGAGGTCTCCTATAATTCACCCCTCCACTTT.

The sample holds many counts of this clonotype. The chain links TRBV20-1 to TRBJ1-5, with D possibly matching TRBD1 (5 bases). V shed 5 bases and J shed 1 base, with 9 bases lying between them. The CDR3 runs to 13 residues. Germline V gives CDR1 DFQATT, CDR2 SNEGSKA (reference sequence). The CDR3 sequence: CSALDSSNQPQHF. The CDR3 coding sequence is TGCAGTGCTCTTGACAGCAGCAATCAGCCCCAGCATTTT.

Ten or more counts support this clonotype. The rearrangement links TRBV28 to TRBJ1-2, with TRBD1 as a possible D gene (6 bases). CDR1 is MDHEN and CDR2 is SYDVKM in the germline V gene. This CDR3 spans 12 amino acids. The V and J ends lost 7 bases and 5 bases respectively, with 11 bases between them. The DNA for the CDR3 is TGTGCCAGCACCGGGACACCTTATGGCTACACCTTC. It translates to CASTGTPYGYTF.

This clonotype was counted many times. This chain joins TRBV20-1 and TRBJ2-7; 12 nucleotides align to TRBD2. Germline CDR1 DFQATT, CDR2 SNEGSKA (reference sequence). Trimming at V came to 1 base and at J to 6 bases, leaving 7 bases not matched to a gene. This CDR3 has 15 residues. CDR3 bases: TGCAGTGCTAGAGTTCCTAGCGGGGGGGCCGCCGAGCAGTACTTC. This codes for CSARVPSGGAAEQYF.

This clonotype was detected a few times. This rearrangement joins TRBV4-1 to TRBJ2-1; 7 positions agree with TRBD2. Germline V gene lookup returns CDR1 MGHRA and CDR2 YSYEKL. V lost 0 bases to trimming and J lost 6 bases; unmatched junction nucleotides: 5. CDR3 length: 15 residues. The CDR3 DNA is TGCGCCAGCAGCCAAGATTATTCGGGGGGCAATGAGCAGTTCTTC. Translation: CASSQDYSGGNEQFF.

The sample holds a few counts of this clonotype. A much larger clone differs by one base, so this may be a read error. The rearrangement uses TRBV29-1 and TRBJ1-1; weak D call: TRBD1 (5 bases). Germline-derived CDR1 and CDR2 are SQVTM and ANQGSEA. The CDR3 is made up of 13 amino acids. The germline V and J ends were trimmed by 2 bases and 4 bases, with 11 bases remaining between them. CDR3 region: CSVETREGTEAFF. The CDR3 DNA is TGCAGCGTTGAAACCAGGGAGGGCACTGAAGCTTTCTTT.

The chain is built from TRBV5-5 and TRBJ2-2; D possibly uses TRBD1 or TRBD2 (6 bases each). Between the trimmed V and J ends, which lost 3 bases and 0 bases, there was a span of 15 bases. From germline, CDR1 is SGHKS and CDR2 YYEKEE (reference sequence). This CDR3 comprises 17 residues. As DNA, the CDR3 is TGTGCCAGCAGCTCACCCAGGGGAGGCGCGAACACCGGGGAGCTGTTTTTT. Its protein product is CASSSPRGGANTGELFF.

Comment on this clonotype: Its ends do not fully match the called genes, so a read error is possible. The chain employs TRBV11-3 and TRBJ2-1; TRBD1 aligns across 7 bases. This CDR3 spans 15 amino acids. Looked up from germline, CDR1 is SGHNT and CDR2 is YENEEA. DNA for the CDR3: TGTGCCGGCAGCATAAGACAGGGAACCTACAATGAGCAGTTCTTC. It is translated as CAGSIRQGTYNEQFF.

The chain recombines TRBV7-9 with TRBJ1-4; D not resolved. Deletions cut 3 bases from V and 0 bases from J, with 8 bases between. Germline CDR1 SEHNR, CDR2 FQNEAQ (reference sequence). The CDR3 has 15 residues. This CDR3 is CASSLQYTTNEKLFF. The CDR3 DNA follows: TGTGCCAGCAGCTTGCAGTATACAACTAATGAAAAACTGTTTTTT.

This clonotype has at least ten counts. The chain is built from TRBV20-1 and TRBJ1-2; 7 bases are shared with TRBD1. With 3 bases clipped from V and 6 bases from J, the junction kept 4 bases outside the gene matches. This CDR3 is 12 amino acids long. Looked up from germline, CDR1 is DFQATT and CDR2 is SNEGSKA (reference sequence). The CDR3 region has the DNA TGCAGTGCTAGCACCACAGGGGATGGCTACACCTTC. Protein sequence: CSASTTGDGYTF.

This clonotype was found many times. This chain connects TRBV7-9 to TRBJ2-3; TRBD1 might be the D (6 bases). The CDR3 is 15 residues long. V was cut by 7 bases and J by 6 bases, with 20 bases left in between. Germline V lookup: CDR1 SEHNR, CDR2 FQNEAQ (reference sequence). The chain's CDR3 is CASTIPTGSVDTQYF. The CDR3 coding sequence is TGTGCCAGCACCATACCAACAGGGTCCGTGGATACGCAGTATTTT.

This clonotype was seen only a few times. The chain has TRBV14 and TRBJ1-6; D remains ambiguous. The CDR3 length is 16 residues. The germline gives CDR1 SGHDN, CDR2 FVKESK. Trimming stripped 4 bases from V and 5 bases from J, with 15 bases between. The CDR3 DNA reads as TGTGCCAGCAGCCGCCAAGGAGCCAGAAATAATTCACCCCTCCACTTT. Its protein is CASSRQGARNNSPLHF.

This clonotype was counted only a few times. The chain recombines TRBV9 with TRBJ2-2; 13 bases match TRBD2. Germline trimming cut 4 bases from V and 7 bases from J; bases unmatched to any gene: 10. The germline V gene has CDR1 SGDLS and CDR2 YYNGEE. This CDR3 contains 17 residues. CDR3 sequence reads: CASSPGTSGAGGGELFF. CDR3 coding DNA: TGTGCCAGCAGCCCTGGGACTAGCGGGGCGGGCGGCGGGGAGCTGTTTTTT.

This clonotype was counted at least ten times. The V and J genes are TRBV7-9 and TRBJ2-3; TRBD2 matches at 10 bases. This CDR3 is built from 16 residues. The germline CDR1 and CDR2 sequences are SEHNR and FQNEAQ (reference sequence). Trimming cost V 5 bases and J 1 base; bases outside gene matches: 6. As DNA, the CDR3 is TGTGCCAGCAGCCTCAGAACTAGCGGGGGCACAGATACGCAGTATTTT. It encodes CASSLRTSGGTDTQYF.

The table lists this clonotype with a few counts. V and J are TRBV6-1 and TRBJ2-7, with 8 bases that match TRBD1. Per the germline V gene, CDR1 is MNHNS and CDR2 is SASEGT. CDR3 length: 17 amino acids. V gave up 6 bases and J gave up 3 bases; unmatched junction bases: 16. The CDR3 here is CASRETAGGSNNYEQYF. Written as DNA, the CDR3 is TGTGCCAGCAGGGAAACTGCAGGGGGCTCAAATAACTACGAGCAGTACTTC.

This clonotype was seen at least ten times. The rearrangement uses TRBV2 and TRBJ1-1, with D unclear. From germline, CDR1 is SNHLY and CDR2 FYNNEI. The CDR3 has 13 amino acids. Between the trimmed V and J ends, which lost 7 bases and 0 bases, there was a span of 9 bases. This CDR3 is CASMKGMNTEAFF. The CDR3 nucleotides read TGTGCCAGCATGAAGGGTATGAACACTGAAGCTTTCTTT.

V usage is TRBV7-3 and J usage is TRBJ1-1; D possibly corresponds to TRBD1 (6 bases). The V end was cut by 4 bases, the J end by 7 bases, with 13 bases between. The CDR3 loop spans 13 amino acids. Per germline, CDR1 SGHTA and CDR2 FQGTGA. The CDR3 protein is CASSSGQLSEAFF. The CDR3 bases are TGTGCCAGCAGCTCCGGACAGTTAAGTGAAGCTTTCTTT. The full variable domain, completed using reference TRBV7-3 and TRBJ1-1, is GAGVSQTPSNKVTEKGKYVELRCDPISGHTALYWYRQSLGQGPEFLIYFQGTGAADDSGLPNDRFFAVRPEGSVSTLKIQRTERGDSAVYLCASSSGQLSEAFFGQGTRLTVV.

The chain uses TRBV10-3 and TRBJ2-4, with 8 bases matching TRBD1. Germline-derived CDR1 and CDR2 are ENHRY and SYGVKD. The CDR3 loop spans 16 amino acids. Losses at the gene ends were 7 bases for V and 2 bases for J; bases not matched to a gene: 10. The CDR3 DNA sequence: TGTGCCATCACCCGCAGGGGGCTTCTAACCAAAAACATTCAGTACTTC. Amino acids: CAITRRGLLTKNIQYF.